This passage covers 32 T cell receptor beta chains from one sample sequenced in a study of shared clonotypes between healthy human individuals. Data came from immunoSEQ multiplex PCR; TCRdb stores just in-frame clones and leaves some out. The table lists more than 850,000 clones, 75% to 80% of them singletons. Sequencing was done on a sample of memory CD4+ T cells from PBMCs. Specified subset: CD45RA-negative fraction. The origin of the receptors is a man between 18 and 35 years old in good health. Some clones in this sample may be carry-over from other donors' samples.

The chain joins TRBV7-2 to TRBJ2-3; D is possibly TRBD1 (6 bases). Germline CDR1 reads SGHTA; CDR2 reads FQGNSA. Between the trimmed V and J ends, which lost 5 bases and 6 bases, there was a span of 12 bases. The CDR3 totals 13 residues. The CDR3 reads CASSTRGVDTQYF. The DNA for the CDR3 is TGTGCCAGCAGCACCAGGGGTGTGGATACGCAGTATTTT.

This clone appeared a single time. The chain combines TRBV6-6 with TRBJ1-5; weak D call: TRBD1 (5 bases). V lost 7 bases, J lost 1 base, and 17 bases lay in between. The germline V gene encodes CDR1 MNHNY and CDR2 SVGAGI (reference sequence). The CDR3 runs to 16 residues. The DNA for the CDR3 is TGTGCCAGCAACGCACGGGCAGGGATGAGCAATCAGCCCCAGCATTTT. Translating gives CASNARAGMSNQPQHF.

The chain combines TRBV11-2 with TRBJ2-7; 7 bases map to TRBD2. After removal of 2 bases from V and 0 bases from J, the junction contained 7 bases not matched to a gene. CDR3 length: 16 amino acids. Germline-derived CDR1 and CDR2 are SGHAT and FQNNGV. The CDR3 region is CASSLRGASGSYEQYF. CDR3 DNA sequence: TGTGCCAGCAGCTTACGAGGGGCTAGCGGCTCCTACGAGCAGTACTTC.

The table lists this clone with a count of one. The chain's CDR3 is CASSTRGRGETQYF. The CDR3 DNA is TGTGCCAGCAGCACCAGGGGGCGCGGAGAGACCCAGTACTTC. The V gene is TRBV5-6, the J gene TRBJ2-5; 8 nucleotides line up with TRBD1. J was trimmed by 4 bases and V by 4 bases; bases with no gene match: 6. The length of the CDR3 is 14 residues. Germline V CDR1 and CDR2: SGHDT, YYEEEE.

The chain joins TRBV5-1 to TRBJ1-1; D is unclear. Germline V gives CDR1 SGHRS, CDR2 YFSETQ. The CDR3 length is 15 residues. Trimming removed 0 bases from V and 4 bases from J, with 13 bases in between. In DNA form, the CDR3 reads TGCGCCAGCAGCTTGGTGATCAGTCACTCCACTGAAGCTTTCTTT. This sequence encodes CASSLVISHSTEAFF.

The chain uses TRBV5-1 and TRBJ2-3, with 11 bases aligning to TRBD2. Trimming cost V 4 bases and J 6 bases; bases outside gene matches: 7. The CDR3 runs to 15 residues. Per germline, CDR1 SGHRS and CDR2 YFSETQ. DNA of the CDR3: TGCGCCAGCAGCACTTCGGTAGCGGGAGGGGATACGCAGTATTTT. It is translated as CASSTSVAGGDTQYF.

The rearrangement joins TRBV10-1 to TRBJ2-5; D remains unclear. Germline values: CDR1 WNHNN, CDR2 SYGVQD (reference sequence). The V end lost 0 bases, the J end lost 1 base, and 6 bases lay between the germline ends. The CDR3 runs to 14 residues. For the CDR3, the DNA is TGCGCCAGCAGTGAGTCTCCAGCCCAAGAGACCCAGTACTTC. It yields the protein CASSESPAQETQYF.

The chain joins TRBV5-5 to TRBJ1-1; a weak D match, TRBD1 (5 bases). V lost 2 bases and J lost 7, with 15 bases in between. The CDR3 is 14 amino acids. Germline CDR1 SGHKS, CDR2 YYEKEE (reference sequence). In DNA, the CDR3 is TGTGCCAGCAGCTTTCCGGGGAGAGGGGATGAAGCTTTCTTT. As protein: CASSFPGRGDEAFF.

The rearrangement uses TRBV5-1 and TRBJ1-1; D gene uncertain. Germline V lookup: CDR1 SGHRS, CDR2 YFSETQ. The CDR3 totals 13 residues. The V end lost 6 bases, the J end lost 6 bases, and 15 bases lay between the germline ends. CDR3 amino acids: CASTSERMAEAFF. The CDR3 nucleotides read TGCGCCAGCACCTCGGAGCGGATGGCTGAAGCTTTCTTT.

CDR3 DNA sequence: TGCGCCAGCAGGCGGGGAGAGCTATCGCGCAAAAACGAGCAGTACTTC. Protein product: CASRRGELSRKNEQYF. The gene calls are TRBV5-1 and TRBJ2-7; TRBD2 might be the D (6 bases). Germline CDR1 reads SGHRS; CDR2 reads YFSETQ. The ends were cut back, 5 bases at V and 5 bases at J, with 23 bases in the middle. The CDR3 is 16 residues long.

The CDR3 sequence is CASSLPGGRGNTEAFF. The CDR3 DNA is TGTGCCAGCAGTTTACCAGGGGGCAGGGGGAACACTGAAGCTTTCTTT. This rearrangement joins TRBV28 to TRBJ1-1, with 8 bases matching TRBD1. The CDR3 runs 16 residues. Trimming took 2 bases from V and 1 from J; bases not matched to a gene: 6. Germline values: CDR1 MDHEN, CDR2 SYDVKM.

The sample holds a few counts of this clone. The chain uses TRBV13 and TRBJ1-1, with TRBD1 matching over 8 bases. This CDR3 comprises 15 residues. Germline V gene sequence: CDR1 PRHDT, CDR2 FYEKMQ (reference sequence). Trimming removed 5 bases from V and 1 base from J; junction bases left unmatched: 6. CDR3 bases: TGTGCCAGCAGCCCCTCGGACAGGGCGAACACTGAAGCTTTCTTT. Protein sequence: CASSPSDRANTEAFF. Full variable domain (rest looked up from reference TRBV13 and TRBJ1-1): AAGVIQSPRHLIKEKRETATLKCYPIPRHDTVYWYQQGPGQDPQFLISFYEKMQSDKGSIPDRFSAQQFSDYHSELNMSSLELGDSALYFCASSPSDRANTEAFFGQGTRLTVV.

The chain has TRBV28 and TRBJ1-5, with D uncertain. Germline V gene data show CDR1 as MDHEN and CDR2 as SYDVKM. The CDR3 is 18 amino acids. Trimming left V 2 bases short and J 1 base short, with 18 bases between. This chain's CDR3 is CASSLGLGAQKSNQPQHF. DNA for the CDR3: TGTGCCAGCAGTTTAGGGCTAGGTGCACAGAAGAGCAATCAGCCCCAGCATTTT.

This chain links TRBV4-3 with TRBJ1-5; D gene ambiguous. The CDR3 consists of 14 residues. Germline CDR1 is LGHNA and CDR2 is YSLEER. V gave up 1 base and J gave up 2 bases, with 6 bases separating them. The CDR3 region has the DNA TGCGCCAGCAGCCAAGGGTGGGGCAATCAGCCCCAGCATTTT. Encoded protein: CASSQGWGNQPQHF.

This clone was counted many times. The CDR3, as DNA: TGCGCCAGCACCCGGGACCAAGCCACAGATACGCAGTATTTT. This codes for CASTRDQATDTQYF. The chain links TRBV5-1 to TRBJ2-3; D is perhaps TRBD1 or TRBD2 (5 bases each). The CDR3 sequence is 14 residues long. The V end was cut by 6 bases, the J end by 2 bases, with 13 bases between. Germline-derived CDR1 and CDR2 are SGHRS and YFSETQ.

The table lists this clone with a few counts. Other DNA sequences within the sample encode an identical CDR3. This chain uses TRBV27 with TRBJ1-3; 10 bases align to TRBD1. Germline lookup yields CDR1 MNHEY and CDR2 SMNVEV (reference sequence). The CDR3 totals 15 residues. The trim removed 6 bases at V and 4 bases at J, leaving 6 bases unmatched. The CDR3 region has the DNA TGTGCCAGCAGGCCGGGACAGGGGCGGGGAAACACCATATATTTT. It codes for CASRPGQGRGNTIYF.

J is TRBJ1-1 and V is TRBV4-2, with TRBD1 identical over 7 bases. CDR1 is LGHNA, CDR2 YNFKEQ, per germline. Unmatched junction bases numbered 9, after V lost 5 bases and J lost 3 bases. There are 15 residues in the CDR3. The CDR3 nucleotides are TGTGCCAGCAGCGCACAGGGGATGGCTTACACTGAAGCTTTCTTT. Translated, it gives CASSAQGMAYTEAFF.

To note about this clone: One end of the junction does not line up with germline, which may come from a read error. The J gene is TRBJ2-7, the V gene TRBV6-5; D perhaps matches TRBD1 (5 bases). This CDR3 is 14 amino acids long. The germline gives CDR1 MNHEY, CDR2 SVGAGI. The CDR3, as DNA: TGTGCCAGCAGTTATCGCAGGGCCTCCTCCGAGCAGTACTTC. Translating gives CASSYRRASSEQYF.

The chain is built from TRBV7-9 and TRBJ1-1, with no clear D. Trimming stripped 4 bases from V and 6 bases from J, with 12 bases between. Germline V lookup: CDR1 SEHNR, CDR2 FQNEAQ (reference sequence). This CDR3 is built from 13 residues. As DNA, the CDR3 is TGTGCCAGCAGCTCCAATGGGGTTCCTGAAGCTTTCTTT. It codes for CASSSNGVPEAFF. Drawing the rest from reference TRBV7-9 and TRBJ1-1, the complete variable domain is DTGVSQNPRHKITKRGQNVTFRCDPISEHNRLYWYRQTLGQGPEFLTYFQNEAQLEKSRLLSDRFSAERPKGSFSTLEIQRTEQGDSAMYLCASSSNGVPEAFFGQGTRLTVV.

This rearrangement joins TRBV6-5 to TRBJ1-5; 7 bases line up with TRBD1. Germline CDR1 MNHEY, CDR2 SVGAGI. The V gene end was trimmed by 6 bases and the J gene end by 2 bases; junction bases not matched to a gene: 7. This CDR3 is 15 amino acids long. The CDR3 loop reads CASRMDRSGNQPQHF. Written as DNA, the CDR3 is TGTGCCAGCAGGATGGACAGGTCGGGCAATCAGCCCCAGCATTTT.

In regard to this clone: The sample holds other DNA sequences that translate to the same CDR3. The chain uses TRBV29-1 and TRBJ2-7; 10 bases match TRBD1. This CDR3 is 11 amino acids long. From germline, CDR1 is SQVTM and CDR2 ANQGSEA. The ends lost 6 bases at V and 6 bases at J; junction bases unmatched: 2. CDR3 nucleotides: TGCAGCGTGGACAGGGGGGGCGAGCAGTACTTC. Protein product: CSVDRGGEQYF.

V and J are TRBV7-2 and TRBJ2-5; D may match TRBD1 or TRBD2 (6 bases each). The CDR3 contains 15 residues. Between the trimmed V and J ends, which lost 5 bases and 1 base, there was a span of 14 bases. The germline gives CDR1 SGHTA, CDR2 FQGNSA. The CDR3 coding sequence is TGTGCCAGCAGCCGAAATAGGGGGGTCCAAGAGACCCAGTACTTC. The encoded protein is CASSRNRGVQETQYF.

Worth noting for this clone: This CDR3 is also generated by other DNA sequences in the sample. The J gene is TRBJ1-1, the V gene TRBV6-6; possibly TRBD1 for D (5 bases). Trimming shortened V by 0 bases and J by 2 bases, and 7 bases separated the two germline ends. The CDR3 runs to 14 residues. Per germline, CDR1 MNHNY and CDR2 SVGAGI (reference sequence). The CDR3 sequence: CASSYSGGNTEAFF. CDR3 bases: TGTGCCAGCAGTTACTCCGGGGGAAACACTGAAGCTTTCTTT.

This clone has ten or more counts. V usage is TRBV6-5 and J usage is TRBJ1-2; 7 bases map to TRBD1. Germline V gives CDR1 MNHEY, CDR2 SVGAGI. The CDR3 has 14 residues. The V segment lost 6 bases and the J segment 7 bases; nucleotides outside the gene matches: 11. CDR3 bases: TGTGCCAGCAGCCGCTCCCAGGGGGGTGGTGGCTACACCTTC. Residues: CASSRSQGGGGYTF.

The V gene is TRBV6-6, the J gene TRBJ2-7; 8 bases are shared with TRBD1. The CDR3 loop spans 14 amino acids. V shed 4 bases, J shed 0 bases, and the junction held 2 bases outside the gene matches. Germline CDR1 is MNHNY and CDR2 is SVGAGI (reference sequence). DNA of the CDR3: TGTGCCAGCAGTTCCCAGGGGGCCTCCTACGAGCAGTACTTC. Its protein is CASSSQGASYEQYF.

V and J are TRBV11-2 and TRBJ1-1; D not resolved. Trimming stripped 1 base from V and 1 base from J, with 7 bases between. The CDR3 sequence is 14 residues long. Looked up from germline, CDR1 is SGHAT and CDR2 is FQNNGV. The CDR3 loop reads CASSLVLGNTEAFF. The CDR3 DNA reads as TGTGCCAGCAGCTTAGTCCTAGGGAACACTGAAGCTTTCTTT. Full variable domain (missing parts from reference TRBV11-2 and TRBJ1-1): EAGVAQSPRYKIIEKRQSVAFWCNPISGHATLYWYQQILGQGPKLLIQFQNNGVVDDSQLPKDRFSAERLKGVDSTLKIQPAKLEDSAVYLCASSLVLGNTEAFFGQGTRLTVV.

This clone has only one observation. J is TRBJ2-3 and V is TRBV5-5; possibly TRBD1 for D (5 bases). CDR3 size: 16 residues. V was pared by 5 bases and J by 0 bases, with 16 bases between. The germline gives CDR1 SGHKS, CDR2 YYEKEE (reference sequence). The CDR3 bases are TGTGCCAGCAGACGCTCACAGGAGACTAGCACAGATACGCAGTATTTT. Amino acids: CASRRSQETSTDTQYF. The full variable domain, its missing parts supplied by reference TRBV5-5 and TRBJ2-3, is DAGVTQSPTHLIKTRGQQVTLRCSPISGHKSVSWYQQVLGQGPQFIFQYYEKEERGRGNFPDRFSARQFPNYSSELNVNALLLGDSALYLCASRRSQETSTDTQYFGPGTRLTVL.

This clone appeared a single time. This chain uses TRBV7-9 with TRBJ2-2; either TRBD1 or TRBD2 may fit D (5 bases each). Looked up from germline, CDR1 is SEHNR and CDR2 is FQNEAQ (reference sequence). V was trimmed by 9 bases and J by 7 bases, leaving 21 bases between them. This CDR3 region has 15 residues. The CDR3 nucleotides read TGTGCCAGTGGTGGCACCCAGGGAGCTGGCGGGGAGCTGTTTTTT. Its protein is CASGGTQGAGGELFF.

The genes are TRBV23-1 and TRBJ2-7; no firm D call. TRBV23-1 is reported as an ORF; its role is uncertain. With 0 bases removed from V and 1 base from J, the gap between germline ends came to 7 bases. This CDR3 has 14 residues. CDR3 nucleotides: TGCGCCAGCAGTCAATCGAACAGATCCTACGAGCAGTACTTC. It codes for CASSQSNRSYEQYF.

The gene calls are TRBV5-1 and TRBJ2-1; D is ambiguous. The germline V and J ends were trimmed by 0 bases and 7 bases, with 8 bases remaining between them. This CDR3 spans 13 amino acids. Germline V gene lookup returns CDR1 SGHRS and CDR2 YFSETQ. The CDR3 is CASSLDPANEQFF. In DNA form, the CDR3 reads TGCGCCAGCAGCTTGGATCCCGCGAATGAGCAGTTCTTC.

The gene calls are TRBV28 and TRBJ2-7; either TRBD1 or TRBD2 may supply D (5 bases each). V was trimmed by 4 bases and J by 4 bases, leaving 14 bases between them. CDR1 and CDR2 from the germline V gene are MDHEN and SYDVKM. This CDR3 has 14 residues. In DNA, the CDR3 is TGTGCCAGCAGTTCCGGGGCCGGGTTTTACGAGCAGTACTTC. Protein: CASSSGAGFYEQYF. The full variable domain, its missing parts supplied by reference TRBV28 and TRBJ2-7, is DVKVTQSSRYLVKRTGEKVFLECVQDMDHENMFWYRQDPGLGLRLIYFSYDVKMKEKGDIPEGYSVSREKKERFSLILESASTNQTSMYLCASSSGAGFYEQYFGPGTRLTVT.

A few counts support this clone. The gene calls are TRBV11-2 and TRBJ2-2, with 9 bases lining up with TRBD2. Germline V gives CDR1 SGHAT, CDR2 FQNNGV. V dropped 5 bases and J dropped 7; count of bases not matched to a gene: 11. The CDR3 spans 16 residues. The CDR3 reads CASSLRVQREVGELFF. The CDR3 DNA reads as TGTGCCAGCAGCCTGAGGGTCCAGCGGGAGGTCGGGGAGCTGTTTTTT.